The 15 T cell receptor beta chains in this list originate from one sample, sequenced in a study of shared clonotypes between healthy human individuals. Some clones are missing from TCRdb's copy, which holds only in-frame ones; the method was immunoSEQ multiplex PCR. The sample has roughly 2.1 million clones, about 92% seen once. It was CD45RO-negative cells, positively selected for CCR7, that made up naive CD8 cells, with terminally differentiated effector memory CD45RA+ cells excluded. The sequenced sample was naive CD8+ T cells from PBMCs. These receptor sequences come from a man aged 18-30 years in good health. Some clones in this sample may be carry-over from other donors' samples.

This clone was picked up a small number of times. The chain carries TRBV5-1 and TRBJ1-1; no definite D call. From germline, CDR1 is SGHRS and CDR2 YFSETQ. This CDR3 has 13 residues. Trimming stripped 4 bases from V and 5 bases from J, with 12 bases between. The CDR3 loop is CASSDRSGTEAFF. The CDR3 region has the DNA TGCGCCAGCAGCGATCGTAGCGGGACTGAAGCTTTCTTT.

The CDR3 DNA sequence: TGTGCCAGCAGCTTAAGGCAGGGGGCGAGAAATGAGCAGTTCTTC. This codes for CASSLRQGARNEQFF. The rearrangement uses TRBV13 and TRBJ2-1; the match to TRBD1 covers 8 bases. Germline trimming cut 2 bases from V and 7 bases from J; bases unmatched to any gene: 7. Germline values: CDR1 PRHDT, CDR2 FYEKMQ (reference sequence). CDR3 length: 15 amino acids.

The rearrangement joins TRBV28 to TRBJ2-1; D may be TRBD2 (6 bases). Trimming took 1 base from V and 0 from J, leaving 10 bases between them. CDR3 size: 16 residues. CDR1 is MDHEN, CDR2 SYDVKM, per germline. The CDR3 DNA follows: TGTGCCAGCAGTTTATTTCGGGGGAGCTCCTACAATGAGCAGTTCTTC. Protein: CASSLFRGSSYNEQFF.

The chain has TRBV5-1 and TRBJ1-5; D gene uncertain. Germline CDR1 reads SGHRS; CDR2 reads YFSETQ. The CDR3 contains 13 residues. Trimming took off 0 bases at V and 6 bases at J, with 7 bases between the two ends. The chain's CDR3 is CASSLGVGQPQHF. The CDR3 DNA follows: TGCGCCAGCAGCTTGGGGGTGGGTCAGCCCCAGCATTTT.

V is TRBV27 and J is TRBJ2-7; possible D gene TRBD2, 6 bases. The CDR3 is 16 amino acids. Germline-derived CDR1 and CDR2 are MNHEY and SMNVEV (reference sequence). Trimming left V 1 base short and J 1 base short, with 14 bases between. This CDR3 reads CASSLWAPSVSYEQYF. The CDR3, as DNA: TGTGCCAGCAGTTTATGGGCGCCTAGCGTTTCCTACGAGCAGTACTTC.

The rearrangement links TRBV19 to TRBJ1-1; D gene unclear. Looked up from germline, CDR1 is LNHDA and CDR2 is SQIVND (reference sequence). The CDR3 length is 15 residues. V was shortened by 2 bases and J by 1 base, with 11 bases between the two germline ends. The CDR3 loop reads CASSILNSANTEAFF. DNA of the CDR3: TGTGCCAGTAGTATATTGAACAGCGCGAACACTGAAGCTTTCTTT.

The rearrangement uses TRBV14 and TRBJ2-7; 7 bases map to TRBD1. This CDR3 is built from 15 residues. V shed 4 bases, J shed 2 bases, and the junction held 8 bases outside the gene matches. From germline, CDR1 is SGHDN and CDR2 FVKESK. CDR3 sequence reads: CASSRTDRPAYEQYF. CDR3 in DNA: TGTGCCAGCAGCCGGACGGACAGGCCGGCCTACGAGCAGTACTTC. The entire variable domain, with the rest obtained from reference TRBV14 and TRBJ2-7, is as follows: EAGVTQFPSHSVIEKGQTVTLRCDPISGHDNLYWYRRVMGKEIKFLLHFVKESKQDESGMPNNRFLAERTGGTYSTLKVQPAELEDSGVYFCASSRTDRPAYEQYFGPGTRLTVT.

The V call is TRBV7-9, the J call TRBJ1-4; D gene ambiguous. The germline V and J ends were trimmed by 5 bases and 12 bases, with 13 bases remaining between them. The length of the CDR3 is 12 residues. Looked up from germline, CDR1 is SEHNR and CDR2 is FQNEAQ (reference sequence). In DNA form, the CDR3 reads TGTGCCAGCAGCCGAACAAGAGAAGAACTGTTTTTT. Translating it yields CASSRTREELFF.

The chain links TRBV7-9 to TRBJ1-1; D is uncertain. CDR3 length: 15 amino acids. V lost 3 bases, J lost 2 bases, and 13 bases lay in between. Germline-derived CDR1 and CDR2 are SEHNR and FQNEAQ (reference sequence). This CDR3 is CASSFPSSRNTEAFF. In nucleotides, the CDR3 is TGTGCCAGCAGCTTCCCCTCTTCCAGAAACACTGAAGCTTTCTTT.

The rearrangement uses TRBV19 and TRBJ1-1; D gene unclear. There are 12 residues in the CDR3. Per the germline V gene, CDR1 is LNHDA and CDR2 is SQIVND (reference sequence). Trimming took 7 bases from V and 8 from J, leaving 14 bases between them. The CDR3 DNA is TGTGCCAGTACCACGGGCACCCTAGAAGCTTTCTTT. Amino acids: CASTTGTLEAFF.

The chain carries TRBV4-2 and TRBJ1-1, with D unclear. CDR1 is LGHNA, CDR2 YNFKEQ, per germline. The ends were cut back, 5 bases at V and 2 bases at J, with 12 bases in the middle. This CDR3 contains 14 residues. Here the CDR3 DNA reads TGTGCCAGCAGCAGTAGCAAGGGTAACACTGAAGCTTTCTTT. It specifies CASSSSKGNTEAFF.

The rearrangement links TRBV29-1 to TRBJ2-2; D ambiguous. CDR1 and CDR2 (germline): SQVTM, ANQGSEA. CDR3 size: 14 residues. V dropped 3 bases and J dropped 2 bases, with 10 bases sitting between them. CDR3 DNA sequence: TGCAGCGTTGAGATCGGCAGCAACACCGGGGAGCTGTTTTTT. Translating gives CSVEIGSNTGELFF.

A note on this clone: Other nucleotide sequences in the sample specify the same CDR3. The rearrangement joins TRBV4-1 to TRBJ2-7; unclear D gene. Trimming shortened V by 1 base and J by 1 base, and 5 bases separated the two germline ends. The length of the CDR3 is 13 residues. Germline CDR1 is MGHRA and CDR2 is YSYEKL. CDR3 sequence reads: CASSQVESYEQYF. The CDR3 bases are TGCGCCAGCAGCCAAGTCGAGTCCTACGAGCAGTACTTC.

This chain connects TRBV6-6 to TRBJ2-1; no clear D. The V gene lost 6 bases and the J gene lost 11 bases, with 14 bases spanning the gap. This CDR3 has 12 residues. CDR1 and CDR2 from the germline V gene are MNHNY and SVGAGI (reference sequence). CDR3 DNA: TGTGCCAGCAGCACCCGAGATGCTCAGCAGTTCTTC. It yields the protein CASSTRDAQQFF.

The genes are TRBV2 and TRBJ1-2; no firm D call. The CDR3 loop spans 15 amino acids. Germline V CDR1 and CDR2: SNHLY, FYNNEI. The V end was cut by 0 bases, the J end by 0 bases, with 8 bases between. Here the CDR3 reads CASSEAYRTNYGYTF. CDR3 DNA sequence: TGTGCCAGCAGTGAAGCCTACAGAACTAACTATGGCTACACCTTC.